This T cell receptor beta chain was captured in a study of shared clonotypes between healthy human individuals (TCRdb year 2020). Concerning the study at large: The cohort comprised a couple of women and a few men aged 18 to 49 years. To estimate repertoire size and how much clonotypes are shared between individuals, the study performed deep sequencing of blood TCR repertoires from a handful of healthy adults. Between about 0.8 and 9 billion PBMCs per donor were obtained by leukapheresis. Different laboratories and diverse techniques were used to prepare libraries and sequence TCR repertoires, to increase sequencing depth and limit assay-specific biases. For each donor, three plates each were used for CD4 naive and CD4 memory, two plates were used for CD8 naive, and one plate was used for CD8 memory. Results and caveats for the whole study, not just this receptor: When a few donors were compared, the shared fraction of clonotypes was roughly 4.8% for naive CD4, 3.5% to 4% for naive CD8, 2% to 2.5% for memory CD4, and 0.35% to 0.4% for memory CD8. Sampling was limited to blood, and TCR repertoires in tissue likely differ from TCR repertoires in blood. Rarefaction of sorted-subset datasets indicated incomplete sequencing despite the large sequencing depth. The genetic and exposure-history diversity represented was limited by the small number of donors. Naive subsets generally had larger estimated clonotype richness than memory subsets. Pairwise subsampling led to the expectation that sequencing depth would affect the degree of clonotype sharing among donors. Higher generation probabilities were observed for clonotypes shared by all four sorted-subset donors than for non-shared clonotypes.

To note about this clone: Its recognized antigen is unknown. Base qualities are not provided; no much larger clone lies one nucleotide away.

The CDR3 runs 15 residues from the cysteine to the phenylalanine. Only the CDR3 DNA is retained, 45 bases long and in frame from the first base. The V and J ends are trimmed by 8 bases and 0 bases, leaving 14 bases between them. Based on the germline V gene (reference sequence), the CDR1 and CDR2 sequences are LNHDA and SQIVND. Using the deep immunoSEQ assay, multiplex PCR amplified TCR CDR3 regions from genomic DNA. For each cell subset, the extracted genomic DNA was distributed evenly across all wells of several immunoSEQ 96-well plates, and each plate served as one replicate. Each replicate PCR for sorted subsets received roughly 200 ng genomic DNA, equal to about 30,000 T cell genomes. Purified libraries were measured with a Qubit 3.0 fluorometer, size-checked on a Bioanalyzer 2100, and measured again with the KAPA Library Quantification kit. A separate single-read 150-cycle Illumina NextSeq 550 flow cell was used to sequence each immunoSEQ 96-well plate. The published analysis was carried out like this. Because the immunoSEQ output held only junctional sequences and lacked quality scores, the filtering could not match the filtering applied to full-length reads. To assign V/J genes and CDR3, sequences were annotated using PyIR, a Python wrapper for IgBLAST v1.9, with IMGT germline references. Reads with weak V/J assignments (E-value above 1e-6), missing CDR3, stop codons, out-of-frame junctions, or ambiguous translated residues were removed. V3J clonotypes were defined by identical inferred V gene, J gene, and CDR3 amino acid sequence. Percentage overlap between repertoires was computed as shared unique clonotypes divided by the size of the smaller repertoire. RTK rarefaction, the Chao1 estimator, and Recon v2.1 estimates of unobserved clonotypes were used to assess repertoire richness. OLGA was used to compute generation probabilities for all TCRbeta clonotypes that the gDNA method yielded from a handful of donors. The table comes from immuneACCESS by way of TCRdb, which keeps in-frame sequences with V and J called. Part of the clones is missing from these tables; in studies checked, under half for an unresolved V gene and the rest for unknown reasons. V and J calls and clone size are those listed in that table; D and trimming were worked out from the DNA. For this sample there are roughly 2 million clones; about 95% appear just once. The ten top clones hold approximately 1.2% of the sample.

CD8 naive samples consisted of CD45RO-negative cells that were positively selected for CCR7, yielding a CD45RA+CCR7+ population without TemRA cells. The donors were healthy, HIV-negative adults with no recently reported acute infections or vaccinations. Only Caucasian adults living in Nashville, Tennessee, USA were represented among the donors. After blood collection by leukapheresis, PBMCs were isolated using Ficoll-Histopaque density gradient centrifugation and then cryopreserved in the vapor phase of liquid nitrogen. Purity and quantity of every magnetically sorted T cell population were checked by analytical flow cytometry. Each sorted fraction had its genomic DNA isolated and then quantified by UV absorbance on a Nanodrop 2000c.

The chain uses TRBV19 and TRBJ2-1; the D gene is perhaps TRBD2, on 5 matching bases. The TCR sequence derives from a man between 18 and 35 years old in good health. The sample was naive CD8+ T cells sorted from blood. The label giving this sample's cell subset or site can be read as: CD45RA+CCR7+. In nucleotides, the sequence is TGTGCCAGTTGCGTCGGGATCAGCTCCTACAATGAGCAGTTCTTC. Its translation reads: CASCVGISSYNEQFF.